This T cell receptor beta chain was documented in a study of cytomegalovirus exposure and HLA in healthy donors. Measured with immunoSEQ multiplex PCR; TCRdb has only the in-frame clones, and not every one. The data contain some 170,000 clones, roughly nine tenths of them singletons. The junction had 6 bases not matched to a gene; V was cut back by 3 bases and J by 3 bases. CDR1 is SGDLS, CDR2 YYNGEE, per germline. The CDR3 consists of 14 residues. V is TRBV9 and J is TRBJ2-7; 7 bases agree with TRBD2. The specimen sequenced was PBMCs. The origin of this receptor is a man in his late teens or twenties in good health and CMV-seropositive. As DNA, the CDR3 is TGTGCCAGCAGCGACGGACTAGACCGCTACGAGCAGTACTTC. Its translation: CASSDGLDRYEQYF.